Following are 21 T cell receptor beta chains from one sample sequenced in a study of shared clonotypes between healthy human individuals. Sequenced by immunoSEQ multiplex PCR; TCRdb stores in-frame clones only, minus some. This sample carries millions of clones, roughly 92% of them seen once, and the ten largest clones take around 0.14%. The source material was naive CD4+ T cells sorted from blood. Documented subset: CD45RA+ positively selected. The receptors originated from a man aged 18-30 years in good health.

This clone was counted only a few times. This chain joins TRBV6-1 and TRBJ1-4, with TRBD1 identical over 9 bases. With 4 bases clipped from V and 7 bases from J, the junction kept 7 bases outside the gene matches. The CDR3 spans 15 residues. CDR1 is MNHNS and CDR2 is SASEGT in the germline V gene. The CDR3 reads CASSATGGAAEKLFF. The CDR3 bases are TGTGCCAGCAGTGCTACAGGGGGCGCGGCTGAAAAACTGTTTTTT.

CDR3 sequence reads: CASSGSEKLFF. DNA of the CDR3: TGTGCCAGCAGTGGCAGTGAAAAACTGTTTTTT. V gene TRBV25-1 combines with J gene TRBJ1-4, with D unresolved. The CDR3 contains 11 residues. The V gene lost 4 bases and the J gene lost 7 bases, with 4 bases spanning the gap. CDR1 is MGHDK and CDR2 is SYGVNS in the germline V gene.

The rearrangement uses TRBV5-1 and TRBJ1-2, with D possibly matching TRBD1 (5 bases). Germline V gene lookup returns CDR1 SGHRS and CDR2 YFSETQ. The CDR3 totals 14 residues. Trimming cost V 2 bases and J 3 bases, with 11 bases left between them. CDR3 in DNA: TGCGCCAGCAGCTTTGACGGGGGGTACTATGGCTACACCTTC. Amino acid sequence: CASSFDGGYYGYTF.

V gene TRBV6-6 combines with J gene TRBJ1-5; D gene unclear. Trimming removed 2 bases at V and 0 bases at J, with 11 bases between. This CDR3 is built from 16 residues. CDR1 is MNHNY and CDR2 is SVGAGI in the germline V gene (reference sequence). The CDR3 protein is CASSYTQLHSNQPQHF. CDR3 DNA sequence: TGTGCCAGCAGTTACACACAGCTTCATAGCAATCAGCCCCAGCATTTT.

The chain employs TRBV7-2 and TRBJ2-4; tentatively, D is TRBD2 (6 bases). V was shortened by 6 bases and J by 9 bases, with 21 bases between the two germline ends. The CDR3 has 15 residues. Germline-derived CDR1 and CDR2 are SGHTA and FQGNSA. The DNA for the CDR3 is TGTGCCAGCAGGCCTCCTAGCGCGGACATTTCCATTCAGTACTTC. Protein: CASRPPSADISIQYF. Complete variable domain (other parts from reference TRBV7-2 and TRBJ2-4): GAGVSQSPSNKVTEKGKDVELRCDPISGHTALYWYRQSLGQGLEFLIYFQGNSAPDKSGLPSDRFSAERTGGSVSTLTIQRTQQEDSAVYLCASRPPSADISIQYFGAGTRLSVL.

The J gene is TRBJ2-7, the V gene TRBV15; D not certain. Germline V gives CDR1 LNHNV, CDR2 YYDKDF (reference sequence). This CDR3 has 15 amino acids. The V end lost 0 bases, the J end lost 2 bases, and 11 bases lay between the germline ends. CDR3 sequence: CATSREAGFTYEQYF. The CDR3 nucleotides are TGTGCCACCAGCAGAGAGGCCGGGTTCACCTACGAGCAGTACTTC.

This rearrangement joins TRBV27 to TRBJ2-1; D may be TRBD1 (6 bases). The CDR3 loop spans 16 amino acids. V gave up 2 bases and J gave up 2 bases, with 13 bases separating them. Germline CDR1 reads MNHEY; CDR2 reads SMNVEV (reference sequence). CDR3 in amino acids: CASSLLTGTPYNEQFF. CDR3 nucleotide sequence: TGTGCCAGCAGTTTACTAACAGGGACACCCTACAATGAGCAGTTCTTC.

The chain joins TRBV7-9 to TRBJ1-6; D may be TRBD1 (5 bases). CDR1 is SEHNR and CDR2 is FQNEAQ in the germline V gene (reference sequence). This CDR3 comprises 13 residues. Deletions cut 1 base from V and 9 bases from J, with 7 bases between. CDR3 in amino acids: CASSLDGASPLHF. The CDR3 DNA is TGTGCCAGCAGCTTAGATGGGGCTTCACCCCTCCACTTT. Combining the CDR3 with reference TRBV7-9 and TRBJ1-6 gives the whole variable domain DTGVSQNPRHKITKRGQNVTFRCDPISEHNRLYWYRQTLGQGPEFLTYFQNEAQLEKSRLLSDRFSAERPKGSFSTLEIQRTEQGDSAMYLCASSLDGASPLHFGNGTRLTVT.

Notes on this clone: Distinct nucleotide sequences in the sample also encode this CDR3. The CDR3 loop is CASSPRTGNTEAFF. The CDR3 DNA follows: TGCGCCAGCAGCCCCCGGACAGGGAACACTGAAGCTTTCTTT. The chain combines TRBV5-1 with TRBJ1-1; 7 nucleotides match TRBD1. The germline CDR1 and CDR2 sequences are SGHRS and YFSETQ. The trim removed 4 bases at V and 1 base at J, leaving 4 bases unmatched. The CDR3 contains 14 residues.

Points on this clone: The sample carries other DNA sequences with the same CDR3. V usage is TRBV5-8 and J usage is TRBJ2-3; D is ambiguous. The CDR3 contains 13 residues. V was clipped by 0 bases and J by 0 bases, with 2 bases between them. From germline, CDR1 is SGHTS and CDR2 YDEGEE. CDR3 loop: CASSLASTDTQYF. DNA for the CDR3: TGTGCCAGCAGCTTGGCTAGCACAGATACGCAGTATTTT.

The V gene is TRBV5-1, the J gene TRBJ1-6; 8 bases map to TRBD1. CDR1 and CDR2 from the germline V gene are SGHRS and YFSETQ. The CDR3 loop spans 16 amino acids. The J segment lost 7 bases and the V segment lost 4 bases, leaving 10 bases of the junction unmatched. The CDR3 region has the DNA TGCGCCAGCAGCCCCTCAGCGACAGGGGTCAATTCACCCCTCCACTTT. As protein: CASSPSATGVNSPLHF.

This chain links TRBV28 with TRBJ2-7; 13 bases align to TRBD2. Germline lookup yields CDR1 MDHEN and CDR2 SYDVKM. There are 15 residues in the CDR3. With 8 bases clipped from V and 3 bases from J, the junction kept 7 bases outside the gene matches. CDR3 sequence (DNA): TGTGCCAGCGAGACTAGCGGGGGGCGACACTACGAGCAGTACTTC. Translating it yields CASETSGGRHYEQYF.

This rearrangement joins TRBV28 to TRBJ2-3, with D maybe TRBD1 (5 bases). The CDR3 covers 13 residues. V was clipped by 7 bases and J by 7 bases, with 15 bases between them. Germline V CDR1 and CDR2: MDHEN, SYDVKM. CDR3 bases: TGTGCCAGCACCCTATCTGGGGCGAATACGCAGTATTTT. Translated, it gives CASTLSGANTQYF.

This clone has more than one count but fewer than ten. The chain combines TRBV10-3 with TRBJ1-6; TRBD1 might be the D (6 bases). CDR1 is ENHRY, CDR2 SYGVKD, per germline. The CDR3 runs to 14 residues. V lost 7 bases, J lost 5 bases, and 12 bases lay in between. CDR3 nucleotides: TGTGCCATCACCGCCGGGGGCCATAATTCACCCCTCCACTTT. Protein: CAITAGGHNSPLHF.

The CDR3 nucleotides read TGTGCCAGCTCACCACCGGGACAAGATAACACTGAAGCTTTCTTT. Protein product: CASSPPGQDNTEAFF. The chain is built from TRBV18 and TRBJ1-1, with D perhaps TRBD1 (6 bases). Trimming took off 0 bases at V and 2 bases at J, with 10 bases between the two ends. This CDR3 region has 15 residues. Germline CDR1 KGHSH, CDR2 LQKENI.

The rearrangement uses TRBV5-1 and TRBJ2-3; D is tentatively TRBD1 or TRBD2 (7 bases each). The CDR3 is made up of 15 amino acids. In germline, CDR1 is SGHRS, CDR2 YFSETQ. Between the trimmed V and J ends, which lost 1 base and 4 bases, there was a span of 13 bases. This CDR3 reads CASSLSGGVPDTQYF. CDR3 sequence (DNA): TGCGCCAGCAGCTTGTCAGGGGGGGTCCCAGATACGCAGTATTTT.

The rearrangement joins TRBV4-3 to TRBJ2-7; D remains ambiguous. From germline, CDR1 is LGHNA and CDR2 YSLEER. Trimming shortened V by 0 bases and J by 0 bases, and 9 bases separated the two germline ends. The CDR3 is 15 residues long. This chain's CDR3 is CASSQDRTTSYEQYF. In nucleotides, the CDR3 is TGCGCCAGCAGCCAAGATAGGACCACCTCCTACGAGCAGTACTTC.

The chain has TRBV5-6 and TRBJ2-2, with 11 bases identical to TRBD1. The CDR3 has 15 residues. The ends lost 4 bases at V and 6 bases at J; junction bases unmatched: 5. Germline lookup yields CDR1 SGHDT and CDR2 YYEEEE. CDR3 loop: CASSRGQGAPGELFF. CDR3 DNA: TGTGCCAGCAGCCGTGGACAGGGGGCCCCCGGGGAGCTGTTTTTT.

The CDR3 protein is CASSFSFWTPRDLPQHF. CDR3 coding DNA: TGTGCCAGCAGTTTTTCTTTCTGGACACCGAGGGACCTTCCCCAGCATTTT. This sequence joins TRBV28 and TRBJ1-5, with a weak D call TRBD1 (5 bases). The CDR3 covers 17 residues. Germline V lookup: CDR1 MDHEN, CDR2 SYDVKM. V was shortened by 3 bases and J by 10 bases, with 25 bases between the two germline ends. Filled out from reference TRBV28 and TRBJ1-5, the complete variable domain reads DVKVTQSSRYLVKRTGEKVFLECVQDMDHENMFWYRQDPGLGLRLIYFSYDVKMKEKGDIPEGYSVSREKKERFSLILESASTNQTSMYLCASSFSFWTPRDLPQHFGDGTRLSIL.

This chain connects TRBV18 to TRBJ2-7; D gene unclear. Trimming cost V 3 bases and J 2 bases, with 14 bases left between them. The germline CDR1 and CDR2 sequences are KGHSH and LQKENI. The CDR3 totals 15 residues. CDR3 nucleotide sequence: TGTGCCAGCTCACCCGCTGGCGGACCTACCTACGAGCAGTACTTC. Residues: CASSPAGGPTYEQYF.

The rearrangement joins TRBV28 to TRBJ2-7; D tentatively fits TRBD1 or TRBD2 (7 bases each). The CDR3 runs 16 residues. The V gene lost 7 bases and the J gene lost 2 bases, with 21 bases spanning the gap. Per germline, CDR1 MDHEN and CDR2 SYDVKM. The CDR3 loop reads CASTPGGGRGAYEQYF. CDR3 DNA: TGTGCCAGCACCCCAGGGGGGGGAAGGGGGGCCTACGAGCAGTACTTC.